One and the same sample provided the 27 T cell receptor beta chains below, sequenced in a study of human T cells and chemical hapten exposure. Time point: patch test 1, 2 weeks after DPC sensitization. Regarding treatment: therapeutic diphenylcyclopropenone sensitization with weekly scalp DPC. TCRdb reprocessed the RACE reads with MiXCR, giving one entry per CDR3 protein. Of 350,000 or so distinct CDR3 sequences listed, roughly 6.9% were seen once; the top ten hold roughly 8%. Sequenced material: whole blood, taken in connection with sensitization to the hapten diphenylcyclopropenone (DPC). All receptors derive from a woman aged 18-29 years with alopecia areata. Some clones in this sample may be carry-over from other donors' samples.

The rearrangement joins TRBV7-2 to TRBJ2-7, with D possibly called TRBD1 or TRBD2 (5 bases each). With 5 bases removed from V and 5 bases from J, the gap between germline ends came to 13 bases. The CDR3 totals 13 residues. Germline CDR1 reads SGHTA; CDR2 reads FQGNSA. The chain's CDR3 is CASSRRGYDEQYF. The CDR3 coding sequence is TGTGCCAGCAGCCGACGGGGCTACGACGAGCAGTACTTC.

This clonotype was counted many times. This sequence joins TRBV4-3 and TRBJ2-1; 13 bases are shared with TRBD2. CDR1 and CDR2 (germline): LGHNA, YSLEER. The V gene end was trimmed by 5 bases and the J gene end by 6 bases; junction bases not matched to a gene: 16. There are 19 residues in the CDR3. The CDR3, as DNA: TGCGCCAGCAGCTATGCCGGGACAGGACTAGCGGGGGACCCCAATGAGCAGTTCTTC. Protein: CASSYAGTGLAGDPNEQFF.

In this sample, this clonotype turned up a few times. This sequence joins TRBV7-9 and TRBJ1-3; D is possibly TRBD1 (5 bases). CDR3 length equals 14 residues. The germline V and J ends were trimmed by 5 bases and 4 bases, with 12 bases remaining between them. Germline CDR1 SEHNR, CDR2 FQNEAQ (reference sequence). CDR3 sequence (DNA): TGTGCCAGCAGCCGAGCAGGGACGGGAAACACCATATATTTT. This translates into CASSRAGTGNTIYF.

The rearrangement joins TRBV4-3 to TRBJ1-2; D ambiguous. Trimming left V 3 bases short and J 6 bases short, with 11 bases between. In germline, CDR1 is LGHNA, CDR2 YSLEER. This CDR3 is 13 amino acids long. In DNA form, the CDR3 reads TGCGCCAGCAGCCAGGGCCTGACGGATGGCTACACCTTC. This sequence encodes CASSQGLTDGYTF.

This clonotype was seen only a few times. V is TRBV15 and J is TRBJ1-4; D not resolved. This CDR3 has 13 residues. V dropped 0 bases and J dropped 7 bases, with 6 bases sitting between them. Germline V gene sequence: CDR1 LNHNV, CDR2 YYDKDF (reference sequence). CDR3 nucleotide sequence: TGTGCCACCAGCAGAGATAAATTTGAAAAACTGTTTTTT. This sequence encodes CATSRDKFEKLFF.

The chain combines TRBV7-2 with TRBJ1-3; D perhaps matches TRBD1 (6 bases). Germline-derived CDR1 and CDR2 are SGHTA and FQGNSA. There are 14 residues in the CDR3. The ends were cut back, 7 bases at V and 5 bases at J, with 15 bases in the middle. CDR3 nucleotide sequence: TGTGCCAGCACCCCCAGACAGGCTAGAAACACCATATATTTT. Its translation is CASTPRQARNTIYF.

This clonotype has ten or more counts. DNA of the CDR3: TGCGCCAGCAGCGCCGGGACTAGAGAAGAGACCCAGTACTTC. This sequence encodes CASSAGTREETQYF. The chain uses TRBV5-1 and TRBJ2-5, with 8 bases matching TRBD2. The CDR3 is 14 amino acids. Germline assignment: CDR1 SGHRS and CDR2 YFSETQ. The junction had 5 bases not matched to a gene; V was cut back by 4 bases and J by 3 bases.

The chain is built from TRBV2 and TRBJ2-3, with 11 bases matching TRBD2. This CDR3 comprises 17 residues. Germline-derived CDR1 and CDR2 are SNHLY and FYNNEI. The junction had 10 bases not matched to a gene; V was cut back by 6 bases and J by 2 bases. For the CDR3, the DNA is TGTGCCAGCAGCGGAGGACTACTAGCGGGGGCCACAGATACGCAGTATTTT. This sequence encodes CASSGGLLAGATDTQYF.

For the CDR3, the DNA is TGTGCCAGCGGCGGCGGGACAGGGGGGGAAAAACTGTTTTTT. It yields the protein CASGGGTGGEKLFF. The rearrangement links TRBV12-3 or TRBV12-4 to TRBJ1-4, with TRBD1 identical over 11 bases. The CDR3 is 14 amino acids. The junction had 7 bases not matched to a gene; V was cut back by 8 bases and J by 8 bases.

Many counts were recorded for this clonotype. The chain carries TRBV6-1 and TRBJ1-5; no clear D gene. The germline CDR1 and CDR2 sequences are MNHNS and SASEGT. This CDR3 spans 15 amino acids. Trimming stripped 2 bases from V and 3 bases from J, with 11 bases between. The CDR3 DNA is TGTGCCAGCAGTGAATCGGTATTCTACAATCAGCCCCAGCATTTT. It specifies CASSESVFYNQPQHF.

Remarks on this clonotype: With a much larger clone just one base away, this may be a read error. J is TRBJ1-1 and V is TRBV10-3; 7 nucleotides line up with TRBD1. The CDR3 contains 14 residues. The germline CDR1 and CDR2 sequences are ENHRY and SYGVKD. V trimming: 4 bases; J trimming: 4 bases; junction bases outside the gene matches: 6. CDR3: CAISAGTVGTEAFF. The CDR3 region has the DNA TGTGCCATCAGTGCCGGGACAGTGGGCACTGAAGCTTTCTTT.

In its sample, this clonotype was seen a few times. CDR3 sequence (DNA): TGTGCCAGCAGTTCCGATCAGGGGGTTCTGAAGCCCCAGCATTTT. Encoded protein: CASSSDQGVLKPQHF. V and J are TRBV12-3 or TRBV12-4 and TRBJ1-5; TRBD1 matches 7 bases. V lost 4 bases to trimming and J lost 8 bases; unmatched junction nucleotides: 11. CDR3 length equals 15 residues.

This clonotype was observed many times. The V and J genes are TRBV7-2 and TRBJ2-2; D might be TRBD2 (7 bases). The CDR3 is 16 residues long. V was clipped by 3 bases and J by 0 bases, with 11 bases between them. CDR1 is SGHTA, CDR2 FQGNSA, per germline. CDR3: CASSLGGQANTGELFF. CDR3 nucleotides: TGTGCCAGCAGCTTGGGGGGGCAGGCGAACACCGGGGAGCTGTTTTTT.

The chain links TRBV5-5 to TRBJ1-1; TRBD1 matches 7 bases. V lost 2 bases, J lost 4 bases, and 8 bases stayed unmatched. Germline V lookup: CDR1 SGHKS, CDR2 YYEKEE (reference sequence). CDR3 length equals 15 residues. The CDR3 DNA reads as TGTGCCAGCAGCTTCGAGCCCCAGGGGGGCACTGAAGCTTTCTTT. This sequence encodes CASSFEPQGGTEAFF.

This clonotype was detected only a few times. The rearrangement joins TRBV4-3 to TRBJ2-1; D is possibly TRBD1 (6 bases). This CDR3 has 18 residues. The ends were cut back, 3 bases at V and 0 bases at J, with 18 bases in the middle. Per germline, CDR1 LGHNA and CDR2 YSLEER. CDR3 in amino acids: CASSHSGSRGVSYNEQFF. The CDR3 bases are TGCGCCAGCAGCCATTCCGGTTCCAGGGGAGTCTCCTACAATGAGCAGTTCTTC.

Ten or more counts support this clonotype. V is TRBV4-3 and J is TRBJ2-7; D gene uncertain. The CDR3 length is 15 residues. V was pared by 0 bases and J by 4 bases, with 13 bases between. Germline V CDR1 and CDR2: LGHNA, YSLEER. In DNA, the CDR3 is TGCGCCAGCAGCCAAGATCCGGAGACAACGTACGAGCAGTACTTC. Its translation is CASSQDPETTYEQYF.

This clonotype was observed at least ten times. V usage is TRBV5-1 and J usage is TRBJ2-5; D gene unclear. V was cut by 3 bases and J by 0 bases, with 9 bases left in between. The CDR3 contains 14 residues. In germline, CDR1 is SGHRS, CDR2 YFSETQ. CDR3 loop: CASSSGEHQETQYF. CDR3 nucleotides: TGCGCCAGCAGCTCCGGCGAGCACCAAGAGACCCAGTACTTC.

The CDR3 bases are TGTGCCAGCAGCTTAACGGGGAGGGACACCGGGGAGCTGTTTTTT. Translation gives CASSLTGRDTGELFF. J is TRBJ2-2 and V is TRBV7-3; 7 bases match TRBD2. Germline CDR1 is SGHTA and CDR2 is FQGTGA. This CDR3 comprises 15 residues. V shed 0 bases, J shed 3 bases, and the junction held 1 base outside the gene matches.

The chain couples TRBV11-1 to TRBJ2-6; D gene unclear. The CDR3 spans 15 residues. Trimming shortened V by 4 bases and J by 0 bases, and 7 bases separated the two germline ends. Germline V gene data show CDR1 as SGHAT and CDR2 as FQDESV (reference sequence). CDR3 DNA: TGTGCCAGCAGCTCCGGATACTCTGGGGCCAACGTCCTGACTTTC. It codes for CASSSGYSGANVLTF.

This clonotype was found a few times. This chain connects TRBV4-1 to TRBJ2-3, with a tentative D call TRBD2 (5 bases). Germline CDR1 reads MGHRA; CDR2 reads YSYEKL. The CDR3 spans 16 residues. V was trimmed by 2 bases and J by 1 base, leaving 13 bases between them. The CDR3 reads CASSQLTYGGTDTQYF. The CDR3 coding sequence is TGCGCCAGCAGCCAACTTACTTACGGGGGCACAGATACGCAGTATTTT.

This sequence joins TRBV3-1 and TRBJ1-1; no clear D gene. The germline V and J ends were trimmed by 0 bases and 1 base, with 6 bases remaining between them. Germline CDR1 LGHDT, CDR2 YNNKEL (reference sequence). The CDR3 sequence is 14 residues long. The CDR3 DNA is TGTGCCAGCAGCCAAGAATACAAGAACACTGAAGCTTTCTTT. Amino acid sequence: CASSQEYKNTEAFF.

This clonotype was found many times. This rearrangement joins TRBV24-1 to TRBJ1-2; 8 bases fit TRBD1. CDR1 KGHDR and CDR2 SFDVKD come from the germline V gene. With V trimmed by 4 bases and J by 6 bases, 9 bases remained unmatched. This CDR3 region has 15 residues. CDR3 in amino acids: CATSDPWTGIDGYTF. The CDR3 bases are TGTGCCACCAGTGACCCTTGGACAGGGATCGATGGCTACACCTTC.

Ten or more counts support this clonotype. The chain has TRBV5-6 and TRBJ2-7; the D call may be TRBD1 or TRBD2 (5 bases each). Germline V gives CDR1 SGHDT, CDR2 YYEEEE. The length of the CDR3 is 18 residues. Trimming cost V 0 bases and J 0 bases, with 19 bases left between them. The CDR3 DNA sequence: TGTGCCAGCAGCTTGGCCAAGGGACCGACGACGAGCTCCTACGAGCAGTACTTC. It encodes CASSLAKGPTTSSYEQYF.

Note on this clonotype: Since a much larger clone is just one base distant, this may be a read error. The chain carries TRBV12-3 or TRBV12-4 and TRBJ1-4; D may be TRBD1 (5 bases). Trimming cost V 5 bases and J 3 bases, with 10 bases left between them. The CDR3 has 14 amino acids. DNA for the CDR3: TGTGCCAGCAGTCCCCGGGGGGCTAATGAAAAACTGTTTTTT. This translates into CASSPRGANEKLFF.

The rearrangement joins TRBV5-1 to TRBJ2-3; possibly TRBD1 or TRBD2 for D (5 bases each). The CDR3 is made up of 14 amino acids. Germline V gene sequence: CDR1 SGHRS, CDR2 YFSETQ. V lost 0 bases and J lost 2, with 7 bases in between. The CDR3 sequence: CASSLEGTTDTQYF. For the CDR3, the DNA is TGCGCCAGCAGCTTGGAGGGGACCACAGATACGCAGTATTTT. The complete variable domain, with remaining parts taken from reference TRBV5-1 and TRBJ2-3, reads KAGVTQTPRYLIKTRGQQVTLSCSPISGHRSVSWYQQTPGQGLQFLFEYFSETQRNKGNFPGRFSGRQFSNSRSEMNVSTLELGDSALYLCASSLEGTTDTQYFGPGTRLTVL.

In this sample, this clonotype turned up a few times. This CDR3 reads CASSKPQGVSSGNTIYF. CDR3 nucleotide sequence: TGTGCCAGCAGCAAACCACAGGGGGTCAGCTCTGGAAACACCATATATTTT. The J gene is TRBJ1-3, the V gene TRBV7-9, with 8 nucleotides matching TRBD1. Germline assignment: CDR1 SEHNR and CDR2 FQNEAQ (reference sequence). V shed 5 bases and J 0 bases; nucleotides not matched to a gene: 9. The CDR3 has 17 amino acids.

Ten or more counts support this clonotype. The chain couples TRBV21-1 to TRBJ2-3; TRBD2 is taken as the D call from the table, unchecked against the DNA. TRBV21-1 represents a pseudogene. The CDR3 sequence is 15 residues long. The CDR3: CASSNSGGTPDTQYF. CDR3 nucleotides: TGTGCCAGCAGCAATAGCGGGGGAACTCCAGATACGCAGTATTTT.